This entry is about one T cell receptor (beta chain). Which antigen it targets is not known. No base qualities exist here, and no much larger clone lies one base off it. The CDR3 regions of human TCRbeta chains were analyzed by immunosequencing. As for the authors' bioinformatics: Repertoire TCRs were matched against a reference library of SARS-CoV-2-specific TCRs generated with the MIRA antigen-specificity platform. Breadth was defined as the fraction of unique TCRs that were SARS-CoV-2-associated, and depth was defined as the fraction of total T cells that were SARS-CoV-2-associated. Each spike-specific TCR was assigned to its reactive spike region and to a CD4 or CD8 class using the MIRA data. Log10-transformed breadth and depth values were compared by one-way ANOVA with Sidak's multiple comparisons tests. Drawn from immuneACCESS, this table holds only the in-frame rearrangements with V and J called that TCRdb kept. Clones are partly lost; checked studies trace under half to an unresolved V gene and leave the rest unexplained. V and J calls and clone size are those listed in that table; D and trimming were worked out from the DNA. For this sample the table gives about 200,000 clones, of which approximately 90% were detected only once. The biggest ten clones account for approximately 3.4% of the sample.

The sample originates from a study of T cell responses to AZD1222 COVID-19 vaccine (dated by TCRdb to the early 2020s). For context, the study as a whole: A total of around 240 trial participants underwent TCR sequencing, of whom around 200 received two doses of AZD1222 and some 26 received two doses of the MenACWY control vaccine. Trial participants were enrolled into age subgroups of 18-55, 56-69 and 70-plus years, which contained about 150, 27 and 61 TCR-sequenced participants, respectively.

On the study overall, not on this receptor specifically: After two AZD1222 doses, spike-specific TCR breadth and depth were significantly higher than at day 0 and than in MenACWY recipients. Vaccine-associated CD4 TCRs spanned the whole spike protein, with dominant responses in regions 160-218 and 743-854. No day 14 peak-response samples were available, so repertoires were characterized only after the peak T cell response. Conclusions about previously exposed vaccinees were limited because only six AZD1222 recipients were SARS-CoV-2 seropositive at baseline. Most participants were white British and females outnumbered males, and the authors suggested that clonal diversity may have been underestimated. Epitopes outside the regions mutated in the B.1.351 and B.1.1.7 variants were reportedly recognized by nearly half of the unique spike-specific TCRs. In the small 56-69-year group, the increase in depth fell short of significance, most likely because of low power.

The time point label here, explained by the study, means: about 28 days (+/-7) after the second vaccine dose. AZD1222 recipients with second doses at about 4 weeks or about 12 weeks were pooled, because spike-specific TCR depth and breadth did not differ between schedules. Vaccinee samples were obtained from the UK trials COV001 and COV002, which included a single-blind randomized controlled phase 2/3 trial of AZD1222 (ChAdOx1 nCoV-19) in healthy adults. For TCRbeta chain sequencing, PBMC samples from trial participants were taken at day 0 and at day 28 after the second dose. The sequenced sample was peripheral blood, obtained 28 days after the second AZD1222 dose. This clonotype was sampled from an adult who received the AZD1222 COVID-19 vaccine.

This receptor has the CDR3 CASRKTGNTEAFF. The sequenced DNA is TGTGCCAGCCGCAAGACGGGGAACACTGAAGCTTTCTTT. Recombination linked TRBV6-5 to TRBJ1-1, with the D gene call left open. The cysteine opens and the phenylalanine closes a CDR3 of 13 amino acids. Only the CDR3 part of the read is kept: 39 bases, read in frame from the first base. Trimming costs V 8 bases and J 1 base, and their ends lie 11 bases apart. In the germline V gene, CDR1 corresponds to MNHEY and CDR2 to SVGAGI.